These 22 T cell receptor beta chains share one sample of origin, sequenced in a study of blood T cell repertoires in COVID-19. Clones were sequenced by immunoSEQ multiplex PCR, and TCRdb holds only the in-frame ones, with some missing. The sample yields approximately 200,000 clones, roughly four fifths seen once. Sequencing was done on a sample of peripheral blood. Every receptor here comes from a woman aged 45-59 years with acute or convalescent COVID-19.

A word on this clone: Since a much larger clone is just one base distant, this may be a read error. As DNA, the CDR3 is TGTGCCAGCAGCCACTACGAGCAGTACTTC. The encoded protein is CASSHYEQYF. The chain couples TRBV7-6 to TRBJ2-7; D gene unclear. Germline-derived CDR1 and CDR2 are SGHVS and FNYEAQ. This CDR3 is 10 amino acids long. Trimming stripped 5 bases from V and 3 bases from J, with 2 bases between.

The chain has TRBV10-3 and TRBJ1-5; D gene unclear. Germline values: CDR1 ENHRY, CDR2 SYGVKD. The V and J ends lost 0 bases and 5 bases respectively, with 5 bases between them. The CDR3 is 13 residues long. CDR3 in amino acids: CAISESPDQPQHF. CDR3 coding DNA: TGTGCCATCAGTGAGTCACCAGATCAGCCCCAGCATTTT.

The chain links TRBV19 to TRBJ2-7, with 10 bases aligning to TRBD2. Losses at the gene ends were 4 bases for V and 3 bases for J; bases not matched to a gene: 9. Germline CDR1 reads LNHDA; CDR2 reads SQIVND (reference sequence). The CDR3 totals 16 residues. The CDR3 coding sequence is TGTGCCAGTAGTAGCGGACAGGGACTAGCGAGCTACGAGCAGTACTTC. This codes for CASSSGQGLASYEQYF.

The chain combines TRBV7-2 with TRBJ2-1; 9 positions agree with TRBD2. The CDR3 is 16 residues long. The J segment lost 5 bases and the V segment lost 2 bases, leaving 7 bases of the junction unmatched. CDR1 is SGHTA and CDR2 is FQGNSA in the germline V gene. The chain's CDR3 is CASSLSSGGRDNEQFF. As DNA, the CDR3 is TGTGCCAGCAGCTTAAGTAGCGGGGGCCGAGACAATGAGCAGTTCTTC.

The chain couples TRBV9 to TRBJ1-6; D not resolved. Trimming stripped 0 bases from V and 0 bases from J, with 4 bases between. Germline V gives CDR1 SGDLS, CDR2 YYNGEE. This CDR3 is 15 amino acids long. CDR3 bases: TGTGCCAGCAGCGTAGATAGCTCCTATAATTCACCCCTCCACTTT. This encodes CASSVDSSYNSPLHF.

This sequence joins TRBV18 and TRBJ2-5; 8 nucleotides agree with TRBD1. Trimming cost V 5 bases and J 4 bases; bases outside gene matches: 12. The CDR3 is 16 amino acids. The germline CDR1 and CDR2 sequences are KGHSH and LQKENI. The CDR3 loop is CASSSVYPGTGETQYF. Written as DNA, the CDR3 is TGTGCCAGCTCATCCGTCTACCCCGGGACAGGAGAGACCCAGTACTTC.

V usage is TRBV9 and J usage is TRBJ2-1; TRBD2 matches at 9 bases. With 0 bases clipped from V and 4 bases from J, the junction kept 5 bases outside the gene matches. Germline V gene sequence: CDR1 SGDLS, CDR2 YYNGEE. The CDR3 is 16 residues long. The CDR3 reads CASSVDGLATYNEQFF. In DNA form, the CDR3 reads TGTGCCAGCAGCGTAGATGGACTAGCGACTTACAATGAGCAGTTCTTC.

This clone was observed at least ten times. The rearrangement joins TRBV28 to TRBJ1-5, with TRBD1 matching over 7 bases. Germline V lookup: CDR1 MDHEN, CDR2 SYDVKM. This CDR3 is 15 amino acids long. The J segment lost 6 bases and the V segment lost 6 bases, leaving 11 bases of the junction unmatched. In nucleotides, the CDR3 is TGTGCCAGCAGACCGGGACAGCTTAACGTTCAGCCCCAGCATTTT. The encoded protein is CASRPGQLNVQPQHF. Variable domain in full (rest from reference TRBV28 and TRBJ1-5): DVKVTQSSRYLVKRTGEKVFLECVQDMDHENMFWYRQDPGLGLRLIYFSYDVKMKEKGDIPEGYSVSREKKERFSLILESASTNQTSMYLCASRPGQLNVQPQHFGDGTRLSIL.

This chain links TRBV28 with TRBJ2-7; TRBD2 matches 10 bases. J was trimmed by 4 bases and V by 2 bases; bases with no gene match: 17. The CDR3 covers 19 residues. Germline loops: CDR1 MDHEN, CDR2 SYDVKM. The CDR3 here is CASSLRPIWASGGFYEQYF. The CDR3 coding sequence is TGTGCCAGCAGTTTAAGGCCCATATGGGCTAGCGGGGGATTTTACGAGCAGTACTTC.

The chain combines TRBV30 with TRBJ2-1, with D unclear. The germline V gene encodes CDR1 GTSNPN and CDR2 SVGIG (reference sequence). The CDR3 length is 11 residues. Trimming shortened V by 2 bases and J by 9 bases, and 8 bases separated the two germline ends. The CDR3 nucleotides are TGTGCCTGGAGTTTCCGGTTTGAGCAGTTCTTC. Its protein product is CAWSFRFEQFF.

This sequence joins TRBV6-5 and TRBJ1-1; 8 nucleotides line up with TRBD1. With 6 bases clipped from V and 6 bases from J, the junction kept 9 bases outside the gene matches. This CDR3 spans 14 amino acids. CDR1 is MNHEY and CDR2 is SVGAGI in the germline V gene. The CDR3 region is CASSRTGPWAEAFF. The CDR3, as DNA: TGTGCCAGCAGCCGGACAGGGCCATGGGCTGAAGCTTTCTTT.

The chain uses TRBV4-1 and TRBJ2-7, with 11 bases matching TRBD1. J was trimmed by 7 bases and V by 3 bases; bases with no gene match: 2. This CDR3 has 13 residues. The germline CDR1 and CDR2 sequences are MGHRA and YSYEKL. The CDR3 DNA is TGCGCCAGCAGCCAGGACAGGGGGCGAGAGCAGTACTTC. Translation gives CASSQDRGREQYF.

This clone has a single count. The chain combines TRBV5-4 with TRBJ1-1; 7 bases fit TRBD1. V gave up 5 bases and J gave up 8 bases; unmatched junction bases: 12. Germline CDR1 is SGHNT and CDR2 is YYREEE (reference sequence). The CDR3 runs 14 residues. Here the CDR3 DNA reads TGTGCCAGCAGGGTAACCCTCGCAGGGGGGGAAGCTTTCTTT. It encodes CASRVTLAGGEAFF.

The chain has TRBV30 and TRBJ1-4; D possibly corresponds to TRBD1 (5 bases). V was cut by 1 base and J by 3 bases, with 9 bases left in between. Germline CDR1 reads GTSNPN; CDR2 reads SVGIG (reference sequence). This CDR3 contains 14 residues. As DNA, the CDR3 is TGTGCCTGGAGTGAGGGGTATTCTAATGAAAAACTGTTTTTT. It encodes CAWSEGYSNEKLFF.

The chain recombines TRBV28 with TRBJ1-1, with D perhaps TRBD1 (5 bases). The CDR3 covers 14 residues. Trimming shortened V by 3 bases and J by 5 bases, and 13 bases separated the two germline ends. CDR1 and CDR2 (germline): MDHEN, SYDVKM. The CDR3 protein is CASSFGRRGTEAFF. The CDR3 nucleotides read TGTGCCAGCAGTTTTGGACGGAGGGGAACTGAAGCTTTCTTT.

The chain employs TRBV6-1 and TRBJ1-6, with TRBD1 identical over 8 bases. Germline lookup yields CDR1 MNHNS and CDR2 SASEGT. V lost 3 bases to trimming and J lost 6 bases; unmatched junction nucleotides: 4. The CDR3 spans 15 residues. The CDR3 DNA reads as TGTGCCAGCAGTGATGACAGGGGTGTTAATTCACCCCTCCACTTT. Protein product: CASSDDRGVNSPLHF.

CDR3 in DNA: TGTGCCTGGAACTTCCGGGACAGGGCCTTCGGAGAGCAGTACTTC. Protein product: CAWNFRDRAFGEQYF. The V and J genes are TRBV30 and TRBJ2-7; 9 nucleotides match TRBD1. This CDR3 is 15 amino acids long. Germline loops: CDR1 GTSNPN, CDR2 SVGIG (reference sequence). With V trimmed by 4 bases and J by 7 bases, 14 bases remained unmatched.

This chain joins TRBV19 and TRBJ1-5, with D possibly TRBD1 on 6 matching bases. Germline values: CDR1 LNHDA, CDR2 SQIVND (reference sequence). This CDR3 has 15 residues. The V gene lost 6 bases and the J gene lost 3 bases, with 15 bases spanning the gap. The CDR3, as DNA: TGTGCCAGTAGGGACCCGACAGGTTTCAATCAGCCCCAGCATTTT. Protein sequence: CASRDPTGFNQPQHF.

The chain is built from TRBV6-5 and TRBJ2-3, with D possibly TRBD2 on 6 matching bases. This CDR3 region has 12 residues. Germline CDR1 reads MNHEY; CDR2 reads SVGAGI. With 6 bases removed from V and 4 bases from J, the gap between germline ends came to 8 bases. The CDR3 loop is CASRTGADTQYF. In DNA form, the CDR3 reads TGTGCCAGCAGGACGGGGGCAGATACGCAGTATTTT.

This rearrangement joins TRBV19 to TRBJ1-4; D might be TRBD1 (6 bases). This CDR3 has 13 amino acids. Germline values: CDR1 LNHDA, CDR2 SQIVND (reference sequence). V was shortened by 11 bases and J by 8 bases, with 18 bases between the two germline ends. CDR3: CAGLQGNGEKLFF. The DNA for the CDR3 is TGTGCCGGCTTACAGGGTAATGGGGAAAAACTGTTTTTT.

The rearrangement links TRBV7-2 to TRBJ2-7; tentatively, D is TRBD2 (7 bases). The germline gives CDR1 SGHTA, CDR2 FQGNSA. CDR3 length: 16 residues. Trimming pared 1 base from V and 0 bases from J, leaving 13 bases between. In nucleotides, the CDR3 is TGTGCCAGCAGCTTAGTAGGGGCGGGGGCCTCCTACGAGCAGTACTTC. This codes for CASSLVGAGASYEQYF.

This chain joins TRBV5-1 and TRBJ2-1; 7 bases fit TRBD2. The germline gives CDR1 SGHRS, CDR2 YFSETQ. The CDR3 length is 14 residues. Trimming at V came to 7 bases and at J to 6 bases, leaving 10 bases not matched to a gene. The CDR3 bases are TGCGCCAGCTGTTTACTAGGCGGGGGCAATGAGCAGTTCTTC. Protein: CASCLLGGGNEQFF.